The 25 T cell receptor beta chains presented below share a single source sample, sequenced in a study of T cells in localized non-small cell lung cancer. Profiled with immunoSEQ multiplex PCR; TCRdb holds only in-frame clones, not every one. The table lists some 15,000 clones, roughly 80% of them singletons, with approximately 28% in the top ten. The sample here was peripheral blood, taken before any cancer treatment. The receptors originated from a male donor at least 60 years old with stage I lung adenocarcinoma.

In this sample, this clone turned up a few times. The chain employs TRBV19 and TRBJ2-1; tentatively, D is TRBD1 (6 bases). Germline V gene sequence: CDR1 LNHDA, CDR2 SQIVND (reference sequence). The germline V and J ends were trimmed by 1 base and 9 bases, with 19 bases remaining between them. The CDR3 runs 16 residues. The CDR3 nucleotides are TGTGCCAGTAGTATAGCCAACCCACCAGGGGTCAGTGAGCAGTTCTTC. Protein: CASSIANPPGVSEQFF. The full variable domain, rest sourced from reference TRBV19 and TRBJ2-1, is DGGITQSPKYLFRKEGQNVTLSCEQNLNHDAMYWYRQDPGQGLRLIYYSQIVNDFQKGDIAEGYSVSREKKESFPLTVTSAQKNPTAFYLCASSIANPPGVSEQFFGPGTRLTVL.

A single count supports this clone. The chain employs TRBV14 and TRBJ1-1; D not certain. The V and J ends lost 0 bases and 1 base respectively, with 9 bases between them. The CDR3 has 15 residues. Germline V gene lookup returns CDR1 SGHDN and CDR2 FVKESK. The CDR3 DNA reads as TGTGCCAGCAGCCAAGAATCCTCGCGGAACACTGAAGCTTTCTTT. Its translation is CASSQESSRNTEAFF.

The J gene is TRBJ1-1, the V gene TRBV7-9; D remains unclear. The CDR3 loop spans 12 amino acids. The V end lost 1 base, the J end lost 6 bases, and 6 bases lay between the germline ends. The germline V gene encodes CDR1 SEHNR and CDR2 FQNEAQ (reference sequence). Here the CDR3 reads CASSLGMAEAFF. The CDR3 region has the DNA TGTGCCAGCAGCTTAGGGATGGCTGAAGCTTTCTTT.

This clone came up once. This chain joins TRBV9 and TRBJ2-1; 16 nucleotides line up with TRBD2. The V gene's germline CDR1 is SGDLS and CDR2 YYNGEE. CDR3 size: 17 residues. V shed 3 bases and J 8 bases; nucleotides not matched to a gene: 8. The CDR3 protein is CASSAGTSGGAKDEQFF. CDR3 DNA sequence: TGTGCCAGCAGCGCCGGGACTAGCGGGGGGGCCAAGGATGAGCAGTTCTTC.

The chain is built from TRBV19 and TRBJ2-6; 7 nucleotides align to TRBD1. The germline V gene has CDR1 LNHDA and CDR2 SQIVND (reference sequence). The CDR3 sequence is 18 residues long. With V trimmed by 5 bases and J by 0 bases, 10 bases remained unmatched. CDR3 sequence (DNA): TGTGCCAGTAGTGACGACAGGGCCTTTCACTCTGGGGCCAACGTCCTGACTTTC. Translating gives CASSDDRAFHSGANVLTF. Based on the CDR3 plus reference TRBV19 and TRBJ2-6, the full variable domain is DGGITQSPKYLFRKEGQNVTLSCEQNLNHDAMYWYRQDPGQGLRLIYYSQIVNDFQKGDIAEGYSVSREKKESFPLTVTSAQKNPTAFYLCASSDDRAFHSGANVLTFGAGSRLTVL.

The rearrangement uses TRBV27 and TRBJ2-1; no firm D call. CDR3 size: 15 residues. V was shortened by 5 bases and J by 0 bases, with 11 bases between the two germline ends. Germline loops: CDR1 MNHEY, CDR2 SMNVEV (reference sequence). The CDR3 nucleotides read TGTGCCAGCAGTGGTGTACGGAGCTCCTACAATGAGCAGTTCTTC. It is translated as CASSGVRSSYNEQFF.

V is TRBV6-5 and J is TRBJ2-5; either TRBD1 or TRBD2 may fit D (5 bases each). This CDR3 has 14 residues. The V end was cut by 2 bases, the J end by 14 bases, with 21 bases between. Per germline, CDR1 MNHEY and CDR2 SVGAGI. CDR3 DNA sequence: TGTGCCAGCAGTTACCGGGACCTCACATATCCCCCCTACTTC. It codes for CASSYRDLTYPPYF.

This clone was found once. This chain uses TRBV29-1 with TRBJ2-5, with 14 bases lining up with TRBD2. The ends lost 7 bases at V and 5 bases at J; junction bases unmatched: 9. This CDR3 is 15 amino acids long. Germline CDR1 reads SQVTM; CDR2 reads ANQGSEA. The CDR3 region is CSASPGLAGAETQYF. CDR3 coding DNA: TGCAGCGCAAGCCCGGGACTAGCGGGAGCGGAGACCCAGTACTTC. Supplemented by reference TRBV29-1 and TRBJ2-5, the full variable domain reads SAVISQKPSRDICQRGTSLTIQCQVDSQVTMMFWYRQQPGQSLTLIATANQGSEATYESGFVIDKFPISRPNLTFSTLTVSNMSPEDSSIYLCSASPGLAGAETQYFGPGTRLLVL.

This clone was counted between two and nine times. V and J are TRBV27 and TRBJ2-1; TRBD1 or TRBD2 may be the D gene (7 bases each). Per the germline V gene, CDR1 is MNHEY and CDR2 is SMNVEV (reference sequence). CDR3 length: 15 amino acids. V lost 8 bases, J lost 6 bases, and 20 bases lay in between. The CDR3 region is CASSTQGGASNEQFF. As DNA, the CDR3 is TGTGCCAGCTCGACGCAGGGGGGGGCTTCCAATGAGCAGTTCTTC.

The CDR3 DNA is TGTGCCAGCAGTGAAGATAGGACAGGGAGGACTGAAGCTTTCTTT. It translates to CASSEDRTGRTEAFF. J is TRBJ1-1 and V is TRBV2, with 8 bases fitting TRBD1. Germline-derived CDR1 and CDR2 are SNHLY and FYNNEI. The CDR3 spans 15 residues. The junction had 6 bases not matched to a gene; V was cut back by 1 base and J by 5 bases.

This clone was seen once. The gene calls are TRBV29-1 and TRBJ2-5, with unresolved D. Germline assignment: CDR1 SQVTM and CDR2 ANQGSEA. Trimming shortened V by 0 bases and J by 4 bases, and 0 bases separated the two germline ends. This CDR3 contains 10 residues. The CDR3 loop is CSVEEETQYF. The CDR3 DNA is TGCAGCGTTGAAGAAGAGACCCAGTACTTC.

Here the CDR3 reads CASSKVPLQGRPHYYNEQFF. For the CDR3, the DNA is TGTGCCAGCAGCAAAGTGCCCCTTCAAGGGAGGCCTCACTACTACAATGAGCAGTTCTTC. The genes are TRBV21-1 and TRBJ2-1; the DNA was not compared with TRBD2, the D call given in the table. TRBV21-1 counts as a pseudogene. The CDR3 has 20 residues.

This clone was observed a few times. The rearrangement uses TRBV2 and TRBJ2-3; 8 bases fit TRBD2. CDR1 is SNHLY and CDR2 is FYNNEI in the germline V gene. The CDR3 covers 15 residues. Trimming cost V 6 bases and J 3 bases; bases outside gene matches: 8. This CDR3 is CASSPAGARTDTQYF. CDR3 DNA: TGTGCCAGCAGCCCAGCGGGGGCGAGGACAGATACGCAGTATTTT.

The chain combines TRBV5-1 with TRBJ2-3; 12 bases align to TRBD2. CDR3 size: 17 residues. CDR1 is SGHRS and CDR2 is YFSETQ in the germline V gene. The trim removed 0 bases at V and 3 bases at J, leaving 5 bases unmatched. Written as DNA, the CDR3 is TGCGCCAGCAGCTTGGTGGCTAGCGGGGGGGTGACAGATACGCAGTATTTT. It specifies CASSLVASGGVTDTQYF.

The chain is built from TRBV9 and TRBJ1-1, with D perhaps TRBD1 (6 bases). Germline CDR1 reads SGDLS; CDR2 reads YYNGEE. V shed 3 bases and J shed 5 bases, with 20 bases lying between them. The CDR3 spans 16 residues. For the CDR3, the DNA is TGTGCCAGCAGCGAGATAGGGCGGGGGCGCGGGACTGAAGCTTTCTTT. It translates to CASSEIGRGRGTEAFF.

The chain has TRBV9 and TRBJ2-1; no definite D call. The germline V gene has CDR1 SGDLS and CDR2 YYNGEE. The V gene lost 3 bases and the J gene lost 3 bases, with 10 bases spanning the gap. CDR3 length: 14 amino acids. CDR3 in amino acids: CASSAGPRYNEQFF. In DNA form, the CDR3 reads TGTGCCAGCAGCGCGGGTCCCCGCTACAATGAGCAGTTCTTC.

The chain uses TRBV9 and TRBJ2-3; D may be TRBD1 or TRBD2 (5 bases each). Between the trimmed V and J ends, which lost 5 bases and 2 bases, there was a span of 12 bases. The length of the CDR3 is 14 residues. The germline CDR1 and CDR2 sequences are SGDLS and YYNGEE. For the CDR3, the DNA is TGTGCCAGCAGGAAAGAGGGGATCACAGATACGCAGTATTTT. This translates into CASRKEGITDTQYF.

CDR3 residues: CASSTNRGGMNTEAFF. In DNA, the CDR3 is TGTGCCAGCAGCACAAACAGGGGGGGGATGAACACTGAAGCTTTCTTT. The chain joins TRBV7-2 to TRBJ1-1; 8 bases map to TRBD1. Germline V gene sequence: CDR1 SGHTA, CDR2 FQGNSA. The CDR3 extends over 16 amino acids. The ends lost 5 bases at V and 0 bases at J; junction bases unmatched: 8.

This clone was picked up one time. The chain uses TRBV7-8 and TRBJ2-3, with 11 bases lining up with TRBD2. Germline CDR1 is SGHVS and CDR2 is FQNEAQ. After removal of 1 base from V and 0 bases from J, the junction contained 15 bases not matched to a gene. This CDR3 comprises 21 residues. CDR3 sequence reads: CASSLGPVGTSGYTSTDTQYF. CDR3 DNA: TGTGCCAGCAGCTTAGGCCCCGTGGGGACTAGCGGTTATACTAGCACAGATACGCAGTATTTT.

The chain carries TRBV7-9 and TRBJ1-1; a possible D gene is TRBD1 (5 bases). CDR1 SEHNR and CDR2 FQNEAQ come from the germline V gene (reference sequence). V was clipped by 2 bases and J by 1 base, with 14 bases between them. The CDR3 totals 16 residues. The CDR3 nucleotides read TGTGCCAGCAGCTTACGAGGAGACAGAGGGAACACTGAAGCTTTCTTT. Its protein product is CASSLRGDRGNTEAFF.

This sequence joins TRBV9 and TRBJ1-1, with 10 bases aligning to TRBD1. Germline CDR1 and CDR2: SGDLS and YYNGEE. With V trimmed by 4 bases and J by 6 bases, 9 bases remained unmatched. The CDR3 loop spans 15 amino acids. CDR3 bases: TGTGCCAGCAGCCAAGGGACAGGGGCGGGGGCTGAAGCTTTCTTT. Its translation: CASSQGTGAGAEAFF.

The CDR3 protein is CASSYSFGELFF. The CDR3 coding sequence is TGTGCCAGCAGTTACTCTTTCGGGGAGCTGTTTTTT. This chain joins TRBV6-5 and TRBJ2-2; no clear D. Germline V gene lookup returns CDR1 MNHEY and CDR2 SVGAGI. V was cut by 0 bases and J by 7 bases, with 3 bases left in between. This CDR3 has 12 residues.

The chain recombines TRBV5-1 with TRBJ2-5, with 7 bases identical to TRBD2. The germline V gene has CDR1 SGHRS and CDR2 YFSETQ. This CDR3 is built from 16 residues. The junction had 6 bases not matched to a gene; V was cut back by 0 bases and J by 1 base. The CDR3 region has the DNA TGCGCCAGCAGCTTGGGGCCTAGCGGCTTCCAAGAGACCCAGTACTTC. Amino acid sequence: CASSLGPSGFQETQYF.

The rearrangement uses TRBV28 and TRBJ2-1, with D possibly TRBD1 on 6 matching bases. Looked up from germline, CDR1 is MDHEN and CDR2 is SYDVKM. The CDR3 has 16 residues. Trimming removed 2 bases from V and 0 bases from J, with 11 bases in between. The CDR3 coding sequence is TGTGCCAGCAGTTTAAACAGGGCACTCTCCTACAATGAGCAGTTCTTC. Translated, it gives CASSLNRALSYNEQFF.

The chain couples TRBV19 to TRBJ1-2; tentatively, D is TRBD1 (6 bases). The CDR3 runs to 14 residues. Trimming removed 8 bases from V and 8 bases from J, with 21 bases in between. The germline V gene encodes CDR1 LNHDA and CDR2 SQIVND (reference sequence). CDR3 bases: TGTGCCAGTGTACATCAACAGGGATTGGAAGGCTACACCTTC. Residues: CASVHQQGLEGYTF.